The clone carrying this TCR beta chain was counted at least ten times. Seattle cases were enrolled at active infection and followed longitudinally. Measured with immunoSEQ multiplex PCR; TCRdb has only the in-frame clones, and not every one. Of about 130,000 clones listed, about 70% were seen once; the top ten hold 4.5% to 6%. V lost 5 bases, J lost 0 bases, and 10 bases stayed unmatched. The CDR3 has 16 amino acids. From germline, CDR1 is LGHDT and CDR2 YNNKEL (reference sequence). These data originate in a study of blood T cell repertoires in COVID-19. Study details: Some COVID-19 samples were acute and others convalescent; all came from the United States, Italy and Spain.

The TCR originated in a man older than 75 with COVID-19, enrolled during active disease. The chain employs TRBV3-1 (or the pseudogene TRBV3-2) and TRBJ2-7; 7 bases are a match to TRBD2. The sequenced sample was peripheral blood. CDR3 bases: TGTGCCAGCAGCGCGGGGCCAGCTAGCGGCTCCTACGAGCAGTACTTC. Translating it yields CASSAGPASGSYEQYF.